A selection of T cell receptor beta chains follows, all from one sample in a study of cytomegalovirus exposure and HLA in healthy donors. Assay used: immunoSEQ multiplex PCR; TCRdb lists only in-frame clones, some missing. The sample lists under 300,000 clones; approximately 82% were seen once. Sequences were obtained from PBMCs. The receptor set was obtained from a woman aged 55-70 years in good health and CMV-seropositive. The CDR3 runs from the conserved cysteine through the conserved F or W. D genes are given only for firm matches. Size is omitted from some rows. Given values are once, few, many or a class for expanded clones.

cdr3_aa cdr3_nt clone_size d_call j_call v_call
CASSVDRGRNYGYTF TGTGCCAGCAGCGTGGACAGGGGACGGAACTATGGCTACACCTTC NA TRBD1 TRBJ1-2 TRBV9
CASSSQGAGNTEAFF TGCGCCAGCAGCTCCCAGGGGGCAGGAAACACTGAAGCTTTCTTT NA TRBD1 TRBJ1-1 TRBV5-1
CASSFGGTKEQYF TGTGCCAGCAGCTTCGGCGGGACGAAAGAGCAGTACTTC few NA TRBJ2-7 TRBV11-2
CASRRQQGQPQHF TGTGCCAGCAGAAGACAGCAGGGTCAGCCCCAGCATTTT NA NA TRBJ1-5 TRBV6-5
CASSILLVDYGYTF TGTGCCAGTAGTATACTCCTAGTTGACTATGGCTACACCTTC NA NA TRBJ1-2 TRBV19
CASSYGLGASGANVLTF TGTGCCAGCAGTTATGGGCTGGGAGCCTCTGGGGCCAACGTCCTGACTTTC NA NA TRBJ2-6 TRBV27
CASSLALTGGGGYTF TGTGCCAGCAGCTTGGCCCTTACAGGGGGCGGTGGCTACACCTTC NA TRBD1 TRBJ1-2 TRBV5-5
CASSAGQGRPYGYTF TGTGCCAGCAGCGCTGGACAGGGGAGGCCTTATGGCTACACCTTC NA TRBD1 TRBJ1-2 TRBV5-4
CAITSEYQETQYF TGTGCCATCACGTCGGAGTACCAAGAGACCCAGTACTTC NA NA TRBJ2-5 TRBV10-3
CASSSRVGGSPLHF TGTGCCAGCAGCTCGCGGGTAGGAGGTTCACCCCTCCACTTT NA NA TRBJ1-6 TRBV5-4
CASSTGVSNYGYTF TGTGCCAGCAGTACAGGGGTCTCTAACTATGGCTACACCTTC few TRBD1 TRBJ1-2 TRBV28
CASSSDKYGYTF TGCGCCAGCAGCTCGGACAAGTATGGCTACACCTTC NA NA TRBJ1-2 TRBV5-1
CASSFGSSDTQYF TGTGCCAGCAGCTTTGGCAGTTCAGATACGCAGTATTTT NA NA TRBJ2-3 TRBV7-9
CAWDRGGSPLHF TGTGCCTGGGACAGGGGTGGTTCACCCCTCCACTTT NA TRBD1 TRBJ1-6 TRBV30
CASSSVPRGLAGGRGSTDTQYF TGTGCCAGCAGCAGTGTTCCCCGAGGACTAGCAGGGGGGAGGGGAAGCACAGATACGCAGTATTTT few NA TRBJ2-3 TRBV9
CASSSDLGYGYTF TGCGCCAGCAGCTCAGACCTAGGCTATGGCTACACCTTC NA NA TRBJ1-2 TRBV5-1
CASSPLDAGELFF TGTGCCAGCAGTCCCCTAGATGCCGGGGAGCTGTTTTTT few NA TRBJ2-2 TRBV9
CASSFPTSGSTDTQYF TGTGCCAGCAGCTTCCCGACTAGCGGGAGCACAGATACGCAGTATTTT NA TRBD2 TRBJ2-3 TRBV11-2
CASRASETGTSEAFF TGTGCCAGCAGAGCCAGTGAGACAGGTACGTCTGAAGCTTTCTTT NA NA TRBJ1-1 TRBV2
CASSLTSAIYEQYF TGCGCCAGCAGCTTGACTAGCGCCATATACGAGCAGTACTTC NA TRBD2 TRBJ2-7 TRBV5-1
CASSPSRGQPSDYGYTF TGCGCCAGCAGCCCGAGTCGAGGGCAGCCCTCCGACTATGGCTACACCTTC NA NA TRBJ1-2 TRBV5-1
CASSVLGAPEEKLFF TGTGCCAGCAGCGTCCTGGGGGCGCCGGAGGAAAAACTGTTTTTT NA NA TRBJ1-4 TRBV5-5
CASSLVQGASILYGYTF TGTGCCAGCAGCTTAGTTCAGGGGGCGTCCATACTCTATGGCTACACCTTC NA TRBD1 TRBJ1-2 TRBV11-2
CSARDYTEAFF TGCAGTGCTAGGGACTACACTGAAGCTTTCTTT NA NA TRBJ1-1 TRBV20-1
CASSPGLLDRGFYGYTF TGTGCCAGCAGTCCCGGTCTGCTTGACAGGGGATTTTATGGCTACACCTTC few TRBD1 TRBJ1-2 TRBV27
CASRDNSGNTIYF TGTGCCAGCAGGGACAACTCTGGAAACACCATATATTTT NA NA TRBJ1-3 TRBV6-5
CASSLEPGVTEAFF TGCGCCAGCAGCTTGGAGCCAGGGGTGACTGAAGCTTTCTTT NA NA TRBJ1-1 TRBV5-1
CASSYRVLAGVYNEQFF TGTGCCAGCAGCTACCGCGTCTTAGCGGGAGTTTACAATGAGCAGTTCTTC NA TRBD2 TRBJ2-1 TRBV7-9
CASRRGGTTTYNEQFF TGCGCCAGCAGGAGGGGGGGGACCACCACCTACAATGAGCAGTTCTTC once NA TRBJ2-1 TRBV5-1
CASSLAGSTSPGELFF TGTGCCAGCAGCTTGGCCGGGAGTACCTCACCCGGGGAGCTGTTTTTT NA NA TRBJ2-2 TRBV5-4
CASSPGQLRGYTF TGTGCCAGCTCACCGGGACAGTTGCGTGGCTACACCTTC NA TRBD1 TRBJ1-2 TRBV18
CASRDRFRDREIGNTIYF TGTGCCAGCAGGGATCGATTCCGGGACAGGGAAATTGGAAACACCATATATTTT NA TRBD1 TRBJ1-3 TRBV7-9
CASSGRQGSSYEQYF TGTGCCAGCAGTGGTAGACAGGGAAGCTCCTACGAGCAGTACTTC NA TRBD1 TRBJ2-7 TRBV6-1